This TCR beta chain was recovered during a study of radiotherapy plus CTLA-4 blockade in lung cancer. Study in general: Patients showed objective responses in 18% of cases and disease control in around 30%. Overall study results and limits: Early clonal dynamics of blood T cells, together with interferon-beta, were reported as the best response predictor. Blood TCR clones of tumor origin expanded after radiotherapy plus ipilimumab.

Patients in the study, people with chemo-refractory metastatic non-small-cell lung cancer, received focal radiation plus ipilimumab CTLA-4 blockade. Method: immunoSEQ multiplex PCR; TCRdb's copy keeps in-frame clones and lacks some. The sample has tens of thousands of clones; around 81% are singletons. About this clone itself: Its antigen is currently unknown.

This TCR was sampled from a human donor with non-small cell lung cancer who had a partial response to radiotherapy plus ipilimumab. Some clones in this sample may be carry-over from other donors' samples. The source was peripheral blood, collected from a patient treated with radiotherapy plus ipilimumab.

CDR3 loop: CATSREGRGFETQYF. Written as DNA, the CDR3 is TGTGCCACCAGCAGAGAGGGCAGGGGGTTTGAGACCCAGTACTTC. This chain uses TRBV15 with TRBJ2-5; 7 positions agree with TRBD1. V lost 0 bases and J lost 5; bases outside the gene matches: 6. Per germline, CDR1 LNHNV and CDR2 YYDKDF (reference sequence). The CDR3 loop spans 15 amino acids.